Listed below are T cell receptor beta chains from one sample, sequenced in a study of blood T cell repertoires in COVID-19. Here immunoSEQ multiplex PCR was the method, and the copy in TCRdb shows in-frame clones only, minus some. This sample has over 200,000 clones; 80% to 90% occur once, and the top ten carry about 3.1%. What was sequenced was PBMCs or T cells enriched from blood (not recorded which). The receptors derive from a woman between 45 and 60 years old in a cohort exposed to, infected with or recovered from COVID-19 (not recorded which). The CDR3 runs from the conserved cysteine through the conserved F or W. Fields, in order: D gene, clone size, J gene, V gene, CDR3 DNA, CDR3 protein. The D gene is left open where the match is weak. Clone size appears in some rows only: once, few, many, or a class for an expanded clone.

D gene: TRBD1; clone size: NA; J gene: TRBJ1-2; V gene: TRBV2; CDR3 DNA: TGTGCCAGCAGTGTAACAGGGGAGAATGGCTACACCTTC; CDR3 protein: CASSVTGENGYTF
D gene: NA; clone size: NA; J gene: TRBJ1-2; V gene: TRBV7-2; CDR3 DNA: TGTGCCAGCAGCTTACTTCCTCGGGACTATGGCTACACCTTC; CDR3 protein: CASSLLPRDYGYTF
D gene: NA; clone size: NA; J gene: TRBJ2-7; V gene: TRBV5-5; CDR3 DNA: TGTGCCAGCAGCTTGGGGGCCCGCAACGAGCAGTACTTC; CDR3 protein: CASSLGARNEQYF
D gene: TRBD1; clone size: NA; J gene: TRBJ2-1; V gene: TRBV19; CDR3 DNA: TGTGCCAGTAAGTCAGGGGGCAATGAGCAGTTCTTC; CDR3 protein: CASKSGGNEQFF
D gene: NA; clone size: NA; J gene: TRBJ1-2; V gene: TRBV2; CDR3 DNA: TGTGCCAACTTTGGACAGTCAATTGCGCACTTC; CDR3 protein: CANFGQSIAHF
D gene: NA; clone size: NA; J gene: TRBJ2-7; V gene: TRBV15; CDR3 DNA: TGTGCCACCAGCAGAGATTGGACAGCCGAGCAGTACTTC; CDR3 protein: CATSRDWTAEQYF
D gene: NA; clone size: NA; J gene: TRBJ2-7; V gene: TRBV28; CDR3 DNA: TGTGCCAGCAACCGGGACACTGACGAGCAGTACTTC; CDR3 protein: CASNRDTDEQYF
D gene: NA; clone size: NA; J gene: TRBJ2-1; V gene: TRBV18; CDR3 DNA: TGTGCCAGCTCACCAGGTCTGGGGGGGGCCGTTGAGCAGTTCTTC; CDR3 protein: CASSPGLGGAVEQFF
D gene: NA; clone size: NA; J gene: TRBJ1-6; V gene: TRBV7-9; CDR3 DNA: TGTGCCAGCAGCGCTCCCCCGGGGTCGGGGAATAATTCACCCCTCCACTTT; CDR3 protein: CASSAPPGSGNNSPLHF
D gene: TRBD1; clone size: few; J gene: TRBJ1-6; V gene: TRBV18; CDR3 DNA: TGTGCCAGCTCACCAACAGGGGGCTTCGATTCACCCCTCCACTTT; CDR3 protein: CASSPTGGFDSPLHF
D gene: NA; clone size: NA; J gene: TRBJ2-2; V gene: TRBV4-3; CDR3 DNA: TGCGCCAGCAGCCAAGATCCCCCGCTGATAGCGCGAAGCACCGGGGAGCTGTTTTTT; CDR3 protein: CASSQDPPLIARSTGELFF
D gene: TRBD2; clone size: NA; J gene: TRBJ2-1; V gene: TRBV2; CDR3 DNA: TGTGCCAGCAGTTTAACCGGACTAGCGGGGGGGAATGAGCAGTTCTTC; CDR3 protein: CASSLTGLAGGNEQFF
D gene: TRBD1; clone size: NA; J gene: TRBJ1-2; V gene: TRBV15; CDR3 DNA: TGTGCCACCAGCAAGGGGGGACAGGGCTATGGCTACACCTTC; CDR3 protein: CATSKGGQGYGYTF
D gene: TRBD1; clone size: NA; J gene: TRBJ1-4; V gene: TRBV15; CDR3 DNA: TGTGCCACCAGCAGGCCGGGACAGGGGGCATCTTATGATGAAAAACTGTTTTTT; CDR3 protein: CATSRPGQGASYDEKLFF
D gene: NA; clone size: few; J gene: TRBJ2-2; V gene: TRBV2; CDR3 DNA: TGTGCCAGCAGTGAAGAGCACACCGGGGAGCTGTTTTTT; CDR3 protein: CASSEEHTGELFF
D gene: TRBD2; clone size: NA; J gene: TRBJ2-2; V gene: TRBV6-6; CDR3 DNA: TGTGCCAGCAGTCGACGTCCCGGGACTAGCGGGGGGACTAGCACCGGGGAGCTGTTTTTT; CDR3 protein: CASSRRPGTSGGTSTGELFF
D gene: TRBD2; clone size: NA; J gene: TRBJ2-7; V gene: TRBV11-1; CDR3 DNA: TGTGCCAGCAGTTTTACGGGACTAGAGTTGTACTTC; CDR3 protein: CASSFTGLELYF
D gene: TRBD1; clone size: NA; J gene: TRBJ2-7; V gene: TRBV27; CDR3 DNA: TGTGCCAGCAGCCTTAAGACAGGGGGACCTCTCGAGCAGTACTTC; CDR3 protein: CASSLKTGGPLEQYF
D gene: NA; clone size: few; J gene: TRBJ1-2; V gene: TRBV19; CDR3 DNA: TGTGCCAGTAGTTTAAAAGCCTATGGCTACACCTTC; CDR3 protein: CASSLKAYGYTF
D gene: TRBD1; clone size: NA; J gene: TRBJ2-7; V gene: TRBV3-1/TRBV3-2; CDR3 DNA: TGTGCCAGCAGCCACACCGGGACAGGGACGGGGGAGCAGTACTTC; CDR3 protein: CASSHTGTGTGEQYF
D gene: NA; clone size: NA; J gene: TRBJ2-3; V gene: TRBV4-1; CDR3 DNA: TGCGCCAGCAGCCTTAGGAGCGCAGATACGCAGTATTTT; CDR3 protein: CASSLRSADTQYF
D gene: NA; clone size: few; J gene: TRBJ1-2; V gene: TRBV10-3; CDR3 DNA: TGTGCCATCAGTGAGTCAGGGGATGGCTACACCTTC; CDR3 protein: CAISESGDGYTF
D gene: TRBD2; clone size: few; J gene: TRBJ2-1; V gene: TRBV10-3; CDR3 DNA: TGTGCCATCGCGACACTAAGCGGGGGTGATGATGAGCAGTTCTTC; CDR3 protein: CAIATLSGGDDEQFF
D gene: NA; clone size: NA; J gene: TRBJ2-7; V gene: TRBV15; CDR3 DNA: TGTGCCACCAGCAGAGGAAAAGGGGGACGGTCCTACGAGCAGTACTTC; CDR3 protein: CATSRGKGGRSYEQYF
D gene: TRBD2; clone size: NA; J gene: TRBJ2-3; V gene: TRBV7-2; CDR3 DNA: TGTGCCAGCAGCTTAATACCCCAGCGGGGGGGCGCAGATACGCAGTATTTT; CDR3 protein: CASSLIPQRGGADTQYF
D gene: NA; clone size: NA; J gene: TRBJ2-7; V gene: TRBV4-3; CDR3 DNA: TGCGCCAGCAGCCAGGTATCCAGCGAATCCTACGAGCAGTACTTC; CDR3 protein: CASSQVSSESYEQYF
D gene: TRBD2; clone size: NA; J gene: TRBJ2-1; V gene: TRBV7-2; CDR3 DNA: TGTGCCAGCAGCTTAGCGCCTCCCCTGACTAGCGGGGGGCCCCCCTCCTACAATGAGCAGTTCTTC; CDR3 protein: CASSLAPPLTSGGPPSYNEQFF
D gene: TRBD2; clone size: NA; J gene: TRBJ2-3; V gene: TRBV7-2; CDR3 DNA: TGTGCCAGCAGCCATAGCGGGGGGTACACAGATACGCAGTATTTT; CDR3 protein: CASSHSGGYTDTQYF
D gene: NA; clone size: NA; J gene: TRBJ1-1; V gene: TRBV9; CDR3 DNA: TGTGCCAGCAGCGTACAGGGATCCACTGAAGCTTTCTTT; CDR3 protein: CASSVQGSTEAFF
D gene: TRBD1; clone size: NA; J gene: TRBJ2-4; V gene: TRBV7-2; CDR3 DNA: TGTGCCAGCAGCCCGCTGACAGGGACGCGCCACTTC; CDR3 protein: CASSPLTGTRHF
D gene: NA; clone size: NA; J gene: TRBJ1-5; V gene: TRBV9; CDR3 DNA: TGTGCCAGCAGCGTAGGCCAGACAGGAAATCAGCCCCAGCATTTT; CDR3 protein: CASSVGQTGNQPQHF
D gene: NA; clone size: NA; J gene: TRBJ1-6; V gene: TRBV7-8; CDR3 DNA: TGTGCCAGCAGCCCCAGACAGAGCTCCTATAATTCACCCCTCCACTTT; CDR3 protein: CASSPRQSSYNSPLHF
D gene: NA; clone size: NA; J gene: TRBJ2-3; V gene: TRBV4-3; CDR3 DNA: TGCGCCAGCAGCCAAGGGGGGCCGGGGTTCGGCACAGATACGCAGTATTTT; CDR3 protein: CASSQGGPGFGTDTQYF
D gene: NA; clone size: NA; J gene: TRBJ1-1; V gene: TRBV6-6; CDR3 DNA: TGTGCCAGCAGTACGACAGCGAACACTGAAGCTTTCTTT; CDR3 protein: CASSTTANTEAFF
D gene: NA; clone size: once; J gene: TRBJ2-1; V gene: TRBV12-3/TRBV12-4; CDR3 DNA: TGTGCCAGCAGGCTGGGCCTTCAAGGGCAGTTCTTC; CDR3 protein: CASRLGLQGQFF
D gene: NA; clone size: NA; J gene: TRBJ2-1; V gene: TRBV18; CDR3 DNA: TGTGCCAGCTCACCACGAGCCAATGAGCAGTTCTTC; CDR3 protein: CASSPRANEQFF
D gene: NA; clone size: NA; J gene: TRBJ1-6; V gene: TRBV9; CDR3 DNA: TGTGCCAGCAGCGTAGGCGAATATTCACCCCTCCACTTT; CDR3 protein: CASSVGEYSPLHF
D gene: TRBD1; clone size: NA; J gene: TRBJ1-5; V gene: TRBV5-5; CDR3 DNA: TGTGCCAGCAGCCTCTGGACAGGGGATAGCAATCAGCCCCAGCATTTT; CDR3 protein: CASSLWTGDSNQPQHF
D gene: TRBD1; clone size: NA; J gene: TRBJ2-2; V gene: TRBV24-1; CDR3 DNA: TGTGCCACCAGTGATTTTGACCGGGACAGGGGACCCGACACCGGGGAGCTGTTTTTT; CDR3 protein: CATSDFDRDRGPDTGELFF
D gene: NA; clone size: once; J gene: TRBJ1-6; V gene: TRBV4-3; CDR3 DNA: TGCGCCAGCAGCCAACGCGGGTTAAGCTCACCCCTCCACTTT; CDR3 protein: CASSQRGLSSPLHF
D gene: TRBD2; clone size: NA; J gene: TRBJ2-2; V gene: TRBV9; CDR3 DNA: TGTGCCAGCAGCGCACTAGCGGGGGGGCCGAACACCGGGGAGCTGTTTTTT; CDR3 protein: CASSALAGGPNTGELFF
D gene: TRBD1; clone size: few; J gene: TRBJ1-4; V gene: TRBV14; CDR3 DNA: TGTGCCAGCAGAAGGGACAGGGGGGGGGAAAAACTGTTTTTT; CDR3 protein: CASRRDRGGEKLFF
D gene: TRBD1; clone size: once; J gene: TRBJ1-2; V gene: TRBV5-3; CDR3 DNA: TGTGCCAGAAGCTTAGGGGGCGGGTCTGGCTACACCTTC; CDR3 protein: CARSLGGGSGYTF
D gene: NA; clone size: NA; J gene: TRBJ1-6; V gene: TRBV6-5; CDR3 DNA: TGTGCCAGCAGTTACGAGGGAAACTATAATTCACCCCTCCACTTT; CDR3 protein: CASSYEGNYNSPLHF
D gene: NA; clone size: NA; J gene: TRBJ1-1; V gene: TRBV20-1; CDR3 DNA: TGCAGTGCTAGACAGGGGCCTGAAGCTTTCTTT; CDR3 protein: CSARQGPEAFF
D gene: NA; clone size: NA; J gene: TRBJ1-1; V gene: TRBV12-3/TRBV12-4; CDR3 DNA: TGTGCCAGCAGTTTGAACAGTAACACTGAAGCTTTCTTT; CDR3 protein: CASSLNSNTEAFF
D gene: TRBD2; clone size: NA; J gene: TRBJ2-2; V gene: TRBV4-1; CDR3 DNA: TGCGCCAGCAGCCACGGACTAGCGGGGCCAAGGGGGGAGCTGTTTTTT; CDR3 protein: CASSHGLAGPRGELFF
D gene: NA; clone size: few; J gene: TRBJ1-6; V gene: TRBV4-1; CDR3 DNA: TGCGCCAGCAGCCACCGAGACAGTGTCTATAATTCACCCCTCCACTTT; CDR3 protein: CASSHRDSVYNSPLHF
D gene: NA; clone size: NA; J gene: TRBJ1-2; V gene: TRBV25-1; CDR3 DNA: TGTGCCAGCAGTGACTTGGCAGGTCTAGGGGATGGCTACACCTTC; CDR3 protein: CASSDLAGLGDGYTF
D gene: NA; clone size: NA; J gene: TRBJ1-1; V gene: TRBV3-1/TRBV3-2; CDR3 DNA: TGTGCCAGCAGCTCGGCTACACTAGAAGGAGCTTTCTTT; CDR3 protein: CASSSATLEGAFF